The present TCR beta chain was sequenced within a study of regulatory T cells in long-lasting Graves disease. With iRepertoire HTBI primers and Arm-PCR of CDR3 regions, TCR beta libraries were built. MiXCR, run by TCRdb on the multiplex PCR reads, gives a single entry per CDR3 protein. The sample contains about 540,000 distinct CDR3 sequences, less than 15% of which appear only once. The CDR3 is 13 residues long. CDR1 and CDR2 (germline): MNHEY, SMNVEV (reference sequence). The ends were cut back, 8 bases at V and 4 bases at J, with 12 bases in the middle. Time point noted: newly diagnosed GD, antithyroid drugs for less than 3 months. Making the TCR library involved RNA that had been extracted from PBMCs. A few counts support this clonotype. This sample also belongs to another study, concerning T cells in Graves' hyperthyroidism and ophthalmopathy.

The chain employs TRBV27 and TRBJ2-1, with D possibly being TRBD1 (6 bases). The sequencing here drew on peripheral blood mononuclear cells (PBMCs), taken at new diagnosis, from a patient treated with antithyroid drugs. The sequence was obtained from a young man with Graves disease. The CDR3 here is CASWAGVYNEQFF. The DNA of the CDR3 is TGTGCCAGCTGGGCAGGGGTTTACAATGAGCAGTTCTTC.